The 13 T cell receptor beta chains reported below all come from one sample, sequenced in a study of T cells in localized non-small cell lung cancer (dated by TCRdb to 2019 to 2021). Library preparation was by the immunoSEQ multiplex PCR assay. TCRdb mirrors the immuneACCESS table, restricted to in-frame sequences. Some clones are absent from its copies; in checked studies, under half trace to an unresolved V gene, and the reason for the others is unknown. The sample table lists approximately 52,000 clones, 60% to 80% of them with a count of one. In total, the top ten clones hold about 17% of the sample. The sample consisted of peripheral blood, taken before any cancer treatment. Source of these receptors: a man between 40 and 70 years old with stage I squamous cell lung carcinoma.

V usage is TRBV2 and J usage is TRBJ2-3; 8 bases align to TRBD2. The germline CDR1 and CDR2 sequences are SNHLY and FYNNEI. J lost 6 bases, V lost 6 bases, and 17 bases had no gene match. CDR3 size: 17 residues. In nucleotides, the CDR3 is TGTGCCAGCAGCTCCCGGGGGGGCGCAAATCGGTTGGATACGCAGTATTTT. It yields the protein CASSSRGGANRLDTQYF.

The chain recombines TRBV5-1 with TRBJ2-1; the D gene is possibly TRBD1 (6 bases). From germline, CDR1 is SGHRS and CDR2 YFSETQ. V lost 2 bases, J lost 6 bases, and 15 bases lay in between. The CDR3 is made up of 15 amino acids. The CDR3 bases are TGCGCCAGCAGCTTTCAGGCAGGGGTTTCCAATGAGCAGTTCTTC. Translating gives CASSFQAGVSNEQFF.

This clone has only a few counts. This chain links TRBV18 with TRBJ1-2, with no clear D. The CDR3 contains 13 residues. The ends were cut back, 2 bases at V and 6 bases at J, with 10 bases in the middle. CDR1 is KGHSH, CDR2 LQKENI, per germline. CDR3 protein: CASSPSAFDGYTF. The CDR3 region has the DNA TGTGCCAGCTCACCATCGGCTTTCGATGGCTACACCTTC.

The genes are TRBV5-4 and TRBJ2-7; 12 positions match TRBD2. Germline-derived CDR1 and CDR2 are SGHNT and YYREEE (reference sequence). Germline trimming cut 5 bases from V and 2 bases from J; bases unmatched to any gene: 5. This CDR3 has 15 residues. The CDR3 DNA reads as TGTGCCAGCAGTTTGACTAGCGGGGGCCCCTACGAGCAGTACTTC. This sequence encodes CASSLTSGGPYEQYF.

The chain is built from TRBV7-9 and TRBJ1-4; 7 bases are a match to TRBD1. Germline CDR1 reads SEHNR; CDR2 reads FQNEAQ (reference sequence). The CDR3 length is 13 residues. V lost 5 bases to trimming and J lost 13 bases; unmatched junction nucleotides: 10. Written as DNA, the CDR3 is TGTGCCAGCAGCCCCGGGACAGCTAGCCGACTGTTTTTT. This codes for CASSPGTASRLFF.

This clone was picked up a small number of times. J is TRBJ2-7 and V is TRBV28; D is unclear. The V gene lost 4 bases and the J gene lost 3 bases, with 13 bases spanning the gap. In germline, CDR1 is MDHEN, CDR2 SYDVKM. The CDR3 contains 14 residues. The CDR3 bases are TGTGCCAGCAGTTCGCTCCACAAGGGCTACGAGCAGTACTTC. It is translated as CASSSLHKGYEQYF.

The J gene is TRBJ1-5, the V gene TRBV27; TRBD1 might be the D (5 bases). Germline V CDR1 and CDR2: MNHEY, SMNVEV (reference sequence). The CDR3 contains 13 residues. Trimming took off 5 bases at V and 4 bases at J, with 9 bases between the two ends. The CDR3 spells CASSPDINQPQHF. CDR3 nucleotides: TGTGCCAGCAGTCCGGACATTAATCAGCCCCAGCATTTT.

The chain is built from TRBV25-1 and TRBJ2-7; D call uncertain. This CDR3 region has 11 residues. CDR1 is MGHDK and CDR2 is SYGVNS in the germline V gene. V was cut by 4 bases and J by 5 bases, with 6 bases left in between. The CDR3, as DNA: TGTGCCAGCAGTGTTAGGAACGAGCAGTACTTC. Encoded protein: CASSVRNEQYF.

The chain employs TRBV7-3 and TRBJ2-3; no definite D call. V gave up 5 bases and J gave up 2 bases, with 11 bases separating them. This CDR3 is built from 14 residues. Germline assignment: CDR1 SGHTA and CDR2 FQGTGA. CDR3 nucleotides: TGTGCCAGCAGCCCCCACGGCGTCACAGATACGCAGTATTTT. Its translation: CASSPHGVTDTQYF. Based on the CDR3 plus reference TRBV7-3 and TRBJ2-3, the full variable domain is GAGVSQTPSNKVTEKGKYVELRCDPISGHTALYWYRQSLGQGPEFLIYFQGTGAADDSGLPNDRFFAVRPEGSVSTLKIQRTERGDSAVYLCASSPHGVTDTQYFGPGTRLTVL.

V usage is TRBV2 and J usage is TRBJ1-3; TRBD1 is a possible D gene (5 bases). Between the trimmed V and J ends, which lost 6 bases and 5 bases, there was a span of 14 bases. This CDR3 region has 14 residues. Germline V gives CDR1 SNHLY, CDR2 FYNNEI. The CDR3 region is CASRGDLERNTIYF. CDR3 coding DNA: TGTGCCAGCAGGGGGGACCTCGAACGAAACACCATATATTTT.

The chain joins TRBV9 to TRBJ2-3; 7 bases agree with TRBD1. Germline V gene sequence: CDR1 SGDLS, CDR2 YYNGEE. The CDR3 is 17 amino acids. The ends lost 0 bases at V and 0 bases at J; junction bases unmatched: 7. DNA of the CDR3: TGTGCCAGCAGCGTAGCTGGGACAGTTACTAGCACAGATACGCAGTATTTT. It encodes CASSVAGTVTSTDTQYF.

This clone was counted only a few times. This sequence joins TRBV5-4 and TRBJ2-7; 7 nucleotides match TRBD2. Per germline, CDR1 SGHNT and CDR2 YYREEE (reference sequence). This CDR3 has 15 amino acids. V dropped 3 bases and J dropped 2; count of bases not matched to a gene: 8. The CDR3: CASSYSTGGTYEQYF. The CDR3 DNA sequence: TGTGCCAGCAGCTATTCCACCGGGGGGACCTACGAGCAGTACTTC.

This chain links TRBV10-3 with TRBJ1-4; unclear D gene. Between the trimmed V and J ends, which lost 3 bases and 8 bases, there was a span of 10 bases. This CDR3 has 13 amino acids. The V gene's germline CDR1 is ENHRY and CDR2 SYGVKD. In nucleotides, the CDR3 is TGTGCCATCAGTGAAAACAGAGTGGAAAAACTGTTTTTT. This gives the protein CAISENRVEKLFF.